This TCR beta chain was documented in a study of Graves' ophthalmopathy and Graves' hyperthyroidism. Across the whole study: Peripheral blood samples were taken at initial diagnosis, before any treatment.

V lost 4 bases and J lost 0, with 11 bases in between. From germline, CDR1 is KGHDR and CDR2 SFDVKD. The CDR3 runs to 16 residues. The authors amplified TCR beta CDR3 regions from RNA transcripts. First-round RT-PCR with HTBI primers preceded a second-round multiplex PCR. TCRdb analysed the multiplex PCR reads with MiXCR anew, one entry per CDR3 protein. The top ten clones hold 40% to 45% of a sample with hundreds of thousands of distinct CDR3 sequences, roughly two fifths of them seen once. Ophthalmopathy donors were characterized by moderate-to-severe activity, CAS of at least 3, NOSPECS of at least 4, and duration under 3 months. Exclusion criteria comprised other autoimmune diseases, uncontrolled infections, pregnancy or lactation in patients.

The receptor was isolated from an adult man with Graves' ophthalmopathy. The chain links TRBV24-1 to TRBJ2-2; no definite D call. The sequenced sample was peripheral blood. CDR3 sequence: CATSESPGANTGELFF. As DNA, the CDR3 is TGTGCCACCAGTGAATCCCCAGGAGCGAACACCGGGGAGCTGTTTTTT.